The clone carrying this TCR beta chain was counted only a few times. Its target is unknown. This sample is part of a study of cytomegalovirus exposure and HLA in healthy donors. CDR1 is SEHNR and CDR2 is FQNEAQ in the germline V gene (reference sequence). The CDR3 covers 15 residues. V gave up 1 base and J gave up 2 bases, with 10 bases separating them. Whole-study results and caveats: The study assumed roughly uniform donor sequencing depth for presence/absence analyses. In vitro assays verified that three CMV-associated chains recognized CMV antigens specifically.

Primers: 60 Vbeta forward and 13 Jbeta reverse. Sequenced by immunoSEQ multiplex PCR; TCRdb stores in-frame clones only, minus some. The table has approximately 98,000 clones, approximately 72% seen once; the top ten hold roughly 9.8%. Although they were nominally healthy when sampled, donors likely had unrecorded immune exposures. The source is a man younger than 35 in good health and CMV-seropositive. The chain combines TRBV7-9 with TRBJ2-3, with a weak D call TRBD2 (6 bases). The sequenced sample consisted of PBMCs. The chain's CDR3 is CASSLGLALTDTQYF. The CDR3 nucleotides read TGTGCCAGCAGCTTAGGTCTAGCGCTCACAGATACGCAGTATTTT.